This TCR beta chain stems from a study of cytotoxic CD8 clonotypes in ibrutinib-treated CLL. Study-level information: The cohort had around 11 relapsed/refractory and over 14 treatment-naive patients, around 18 IGHV unmutated.

In regard to this clone: Its antigen is undetermined.

Study results and caveats: Clonality was higher at baseline than in age-matched healthy donors and tracked circulating CD8+ T-cell counts.

Only in-frame clones appear in the TCRdb table, and some are missing; sequencing was by immunoSEQ multiplex PCR. The table has roughly 42,000 clones, 68% seen once. The CDR3 runs to 12 residues. From germline, CDR1 is SGHNT and CDR2 YENEEA. The V and J ends lost 4 bases and 6 bases respectively, with 10 bases between them. This TCR came from a human donor with chronic lymphocytic leukemia. The chain couples TRBV11-3 to TRBJ2-7; no clear D. Material: PBMCs, obtained at disease progression, from a patient treated with ibrutinib. The CDR3 bases are TGTGCCAGCAGCTCTCTTAGAGGCGAGCAGTACTTC. The encoded protein is CASSSLRGEQYF.